This T cell receptor (beta chain) was captured by sequencing in a study of T cell responses to AZD1222 COVID-19 vaccine. The CDR3 has 13 amino acids. Unmatched junction bases numbered 8, after V lost 2 bases and J lost 10 bases. The germline gives CDR1 LGHNA, CDR2 YSLEER. Study findings and constraints: Reportedly, nearly half the spike-specific TCRs target unmutated variant regions. The number of AZD1222 recipients seropositive at baseline was only five to seven. Donor demographics were predominantly white British with a female majority; clonal diversity may be underestimated.

Measured with immunoSEQ multiplex PCR; TCRdb has only the in-frame clones, and not every one. The data show about 86,000 clones, with approximately 78% seen just once and under 25% held by the top ten. With respect to this clone: Antigen unknown.

Sequences were derived from peripheral blood, sampled on day 0 of AZD1222 vaccination. J is TRBJ2-7 and V is TRBV4-3; 7 positions agree with TRBD1. This receptor was identified in an adult in good health. The CDR3 here is CASSQNSGQLQYF. CDR3 nucleotide sequence: TGCGCCAGCAGCCAAAATTCGGGACAGTTACAGTACTTC.